This TCR beta chain was recovered during a study of cytomegalovirus exposure and HLA in healthy donors. Primers: 60 Vbeta forward and 13 Jbeta reverse. Clones were sequenced by immunoSEQ multiplex PCR, and TCRdb holds only the in-frame ones, with some missing. The sample contains some 180,000 clones, around 73% of which appear only once. This TCR was sampled from a woman aged 30 to 39 in good health and CMV-seronegative. The source material was PBMCs.

The CDR3 nucleotides are TGTGCCAGCTCACCGCCCCCCGGGACAGGGGCCTACACCTTC. This translates into CASSPPPGTGAYTF. The gene calls are TRBV18 and TRBJ1-2; 10 bases agree with TRBD1. Germline V CDR1 and CDR2: KGHSH, LQKENI. The CDR3 sequence is 14 residues long. J gave up 10 bases and V 3 bases, and 8 bases lay outside the gene matches.